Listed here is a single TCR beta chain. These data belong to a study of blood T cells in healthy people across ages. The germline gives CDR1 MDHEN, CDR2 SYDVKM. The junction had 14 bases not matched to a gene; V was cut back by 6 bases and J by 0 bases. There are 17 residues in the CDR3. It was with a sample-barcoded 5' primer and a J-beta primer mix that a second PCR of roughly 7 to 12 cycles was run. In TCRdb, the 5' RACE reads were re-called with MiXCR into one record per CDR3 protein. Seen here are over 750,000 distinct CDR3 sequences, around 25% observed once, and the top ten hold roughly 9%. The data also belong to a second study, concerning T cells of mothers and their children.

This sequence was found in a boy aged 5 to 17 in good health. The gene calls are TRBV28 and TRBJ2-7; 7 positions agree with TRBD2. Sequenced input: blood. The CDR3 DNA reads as TGTGCCAGCAGCCCCGTGGGGGGAGGGTACCCCTCCTACGAGCAGTACTTC. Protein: CASSPVGGGYPSYEQYF.